This T cell receptor (beta chain) is drawn from a study of T cell responses to AZD1222 COVID-19 vaccine. Broader study findings: Most donors were white British and more were female, and clonal diversity was possibly underestimated. Seropositive AZD1222 recipients at baseline numbered only five or six. Two doses of AZD1222 preceded a rise in Spike-specific TCR breadth and depth. Unmutated variant regions are reportedly targeted by nearly half of spike-specific TCRs.

Sequenced by immunoSEQ multiplex PCR; TCRdb stores in-frame clones only, minus some. The data contain about 120,000 clones, 86% of them singletons. This CDR3 comprises 13 residues. CDR1 and CDR2 (germline): SEHNR, FQNEAQ (reference sequence). V gave up 3 bases and J gave up 11 bases; unmatched junction bases: 9. About this clone: Its antigen is not identified.

This clonotype was sampled from an adult who received the AZD1222 COVID-19 vaccine. The sample in question was peripheral blood, obtained 28 days after the second AZD1222 dose. The chain uses TRBV7-9 and TRBJ1-1, with 7 bases that match TRBD1. The CDR3 DNA sequence: TGTGCCAGCAGCTTTGGACAGGCCGGGTTGGCTTTCTTT. It specifies CASSFGQAGLAFF.